Included here is one T cell receptor (beta chain) sequence, with context. CDR3 length: 13 amino acids. CDR1 and CDR2 (germline): LGHNA, YSLEER. Trimming removed 0 bases at V and 5 bases at J, with 5 bases between. This record belongs to a study of human T cells and chemical hapten exposure. Time point: pre-sensitization, week 0. Treatment indicated: therapeutic diphenylcyclopropenone sensitization with weekly scalp DPC. TCRdb itself ran the RACE reads through MiXCR, one entry per CDR3 protein. The sample consists of approximately 38,000 distinct CDR3 sequences, more than 9% of them appearing once. Sequencing used whole blood, obtained in connection with sensitization to the hapten diphenylcyclopropenone (DPC). The chain employs TRBV4-3 and TRBJ2-1; D is possibly TRBD1 (5 bases). This clonotype was obtained from a man aged 25-40 years with alopecia areata. Some clones in this sample may be carry-over from other donors' samples. The CDR3 region is CASSQDRDNEQFF. The CDR3 nucleotides read TGCGCCAGCAGCCAAGACAGGGACAATGAGCAGTTCTTC.